This T cell receptor (beta chain) was identified in a study of blood T cell repertoires in COVID-19. Study-wide context: COVID-19 samples collected from the United States, Italy and Spain covered acute and convalescent phases. PBMCs, B-cell-depleted T cells, or T cells provided the cDNA or gDNA that made up the material.

The CDR3 runs to 15 residues. Germline V gives CDR1 MNHEY, CDR2 SVGEGT. V shed 6 bases and J shed 10 bases, with 19 bases lying between them. Here immunoSEQ multiplex PCR was the method, and the copy in TCRdb shows in-frame clones only, minus some. The top ten hold approximately 4% of the sample, which has under 300,000 clones, about 88% seen once. This chain uses TRBV6-2 or TRBV6-3 with TRBJ1-6; D not certain. The receptor was derived from a man aged 18 to 29 with active or convalescent COVID-19. Sequencing input: peripheral blood. CDR3 bases: TGTGCCAGCAGCCCCCTTGGTTGGGGAGGCTCACCCCTCCACTTT. Its translation is CASSPLGWGGSPLHF.